The sample holds a few counts of the clone carrying this T cell receptor (beta chain). Its cognate antigen is unknown. The sample belongs to a study of PD-1 blockade in classical Hodgkin lymphoma. Across the whole study: Administration of nivolumab to patients was at 3 mg/kg intravenously every 2 weeks.

Overall study findings and caveats: While CD8+ TCR diversity did not rise significantly by C4D1, CD4+ TCR diversity did. Exclusion applied to patients who initiated nivolumab less than 1 year following ASCT.

Every patient experienced relapse after autologous stem cell transplantation, and brentuximab vedotin exposure varied. V was pared by 2 bases and J by 6 bases, with 11 bases of the junction left unmatched. Germline lookup yields CDR1 GTSNPN and CDR2 SVGIG (reference sequence). CDR3 length: 16 amino acids. Sequencing used immunoSEQ multiplex PCR; TCRdb keeps in-frame clones, though not all of them. The table lists roughly 42,000 clones, approximately 70% of them singletons. This sequence originates from a human donor with classical Hodgkin lymphoma. Here the sequenced sample was peripheral blood mononuclear cells (PBMCs), taken at baseline. The chain has TRBV30 and TRBJ2-2, with 8 bases aligning to TRBD1. CDR3 amino acids: CAWSRGTGLVAGELFF. The DNA for the CDR3 is TGTGCCTGGAGTCGCGGGACAGGTCTTGTGGCCGGGGAGCTGTTTTTT. Together with reference TRBV30 and TRBJ2-2, the CDR3 gives the full variable domain: SQTIHQWPATLVQPVGSPLSLECTVEGTSNPNLYWYRQAAGRGLQLLFYSVGIGQISSEVPQNLSASRPQDRQFILSSKKLLLSDSGFYLCAWSRGTGLVAGELFFGEGSRLTVL.